Included here is one T cell receptor beta chain sequence, with context. Antigen specificity is unknown. Profiled with immunoSEQ multiplex PCR; TCRdb holds only in-frame clones, not every one. This sample has more than 140,000 clones, with approximately 88% found just once. V was clipped by 10 bases and J by 2 bases, with 11 bases between them. In germline, CDR1 is MNHEY, CDR2 SVGAGI. This CDR3 is 12 amino acids long. This sample is drawn from a study of T cell responses to AZD1222 COVID-19 vaccine. Overall study results and limits: Receipt of two AZD1222 doses was followed by a rise in Spike-specific TCR breadth and depth.

Sequenced material: peripheral blood, taken on day 0 of AZD1222 vaccination. The receptor was isolated from an adult in good health. V gene TRBV6-5 combines with J gene TRBJ1-1; no firm D call. The CDR3 here is CAISLYNTEAFF. The CDR3 nucleotides are TGTGCCATCTCTCTCTATAACACTGAAGCTTTCTTT.